This is a list of T cell receptor beta chains from one sample in a study of CD8+CD57+ T cells in acquired aplastic anemia. MiXCR was run by TCRdb on the reads, yielding one entry per CDR3 protein. Of hundreds of thousands of distinct CDR3 sequences listed, less than 35% are singletons. The sequencing sample was made of sorted CD4+, CD8+, or CD8+CD57+ T cells (not recorded which) from PBMCs. Receptors were obtained from a human donor with aplastic anemia. CDR3s include the opening cysteine and the closing phenylalanine or tryptophan. The D gene is left open where the match is weak. Not every row has a clone size; where given, it reads once, few, many or a size class.

V: TRBV24-1
D: TRBD1
size: few
length: 12
J: TRBJ1-1
CDR3: CASSPGTAKAFF
DNA: TGTGCCAGCAGCCCCGGGACAGCTAAAGCTTTCTTT

V: TRBV12-3/TRBV12-4
D: .
size: many
length: 13
J: TRBJ1-5
CDR3: CASRAEGNQPQHF
DNA: TGTGCCAGCAGGGCTGAGGGCAATCAGCCCCAGCATTTT

V: TRBV7-9
D: .
size: many
length: 14
J: TRBJ1-6
CDR3: CASSYARNRSPLHF
DNA: TGTGCCAGCAGCTACGCACGAAACAGATCACCCCTCCACTTT

V: TRBV7-2
D: .
size: .
length: 14
J: TRBJ1-1
CDR3: CASSFKQGGTEAFF
DNA: TGTGCCAGCAGCTTTAAACAGGGAGGCACTGAAGCTTTCTTT

V: TRBV10-3
D: TRBD1
size: .
length: 14
J: TRBJ1-1
CDR3: CASGNGQGGTEAFF
DNA: TGTGCCAGCGGAAATGGACAGGGGGGCACTGAAGCTTTCTTT

V: TRBV10-3
D: .
size: many
length: 15
J: TRBJ2-1
CDR3: CAISESGVAGAEQFF
DNA: TGTGCCATCAGTGAGTCGGGTGTGGCGGGGGCAGAGCAGTTCTTC

V: TRBV7-2
D: .
size: many
length: 13
J: TRBJ1-5
CDR3: CASSPKDGRPQHF
DNA: TGTGCCAGCAGCCCCAAGGACGGTCGCCCCCAGCATTTT

V: TRBV10-3
D: .
size: .
length: 11
J: TRBJ1-2
CDR3: CAITKGDGYTF
DNA: TGTGCCATCACTAAGGGGGATGGCTACACCTTC

V: TRBV10-3
D: .
size: .
length: 15
J: TRBJ2-7
CDR3: CAISERGSSSYEQYF
DNA: TGTGCCATCAGTGAGAGGGGTTCTAGCTCCTACGAGCAGTACTTC

V: TRBV7-1
D: TRBD2
size: .
length: 18
J: TRBJ2-1
CDR3: CASSSLLKREGLINEQFF
DNA: TGTGCCAGCAGCTCTCTCCTCAAGCGGGAGGGTTTAATCAATGAGCAGTTCTTC

V: TRBV10-2
D: .
size: many
length: 13
J: TRBJ2-7
CDR3: CASSEPGSHEQYF
DNA: TGCGCCAGCAGTGAACCAGGATCGCACGAGCAGTACTTC

V: TRBV7-6
D: TRBD1
size: .
length: 15
J: TRBJ2-5
CDR3: CASSPDRGKGETQYF
DNA: TGTGCCAGCAGCCCGGACAGGGGAAAGGGGGAGACCCAGTACTTC

V: TRBV29-1
D: TRBD1
size: .
length: 13
J: TRBJ1-2
CDR3: CSARGQGATGYTF
DNA: TGCAGCGCACGGGGACAGGGGGCGACGGGCTACACCTTC

V: TRBV9
D: .
size: many
length: 13
J: TRBJ1-2
CDR3: CASSPGTDYGYTF
DNA: TGTGCCAGCAGCCCCGGGACGGACTATGGCTACACCTTC

V: TRBV20-1
D: .
size: .
length: 12
J: TRBJ2-5
CDR3: CSAPGPMKTQYF
DNA: TGCAGTGCCCCCGGGCCGATGAAAACCCAGTACTTC

V: TRBV6-5
D: .
size: few
length: 12
J: TRBJ2-3
CDR3: CASSYPGDTQYF
DNA: TGTGCCAGCAGTTACCCCGGAGATACGCAGTATTTT

V: TRBV7-2
D: .
size: few
length: 14
J: TRBJ2-7
CDR3: CASNRDTLSYEQYF
DNA: TGTGCCAGCAACCGGGACACACTCTCCTACGAGCAGTACTTC

V: TRBV12-3/TRBV12-4
D: .
size: few
length: 13
J: TRBJ2-5
CDR3: CASRNTASETQYF
DNA: TGTGCCAGCAGAAACACCGCCTCGGAGACCCAGTACTTC

V: TRBV10-3
D: .
size: many
length: 12
J: TRBJ2-1
CDR3: CAISEWSNEQFF
DNA: TGTGCCATCAGTGAGTGGAGCAATGAGCAGTTCTTC

V: TRBV20-1
D: .
size: once
length: 13
J: TRBJ2-2
CDR3: CSAQVTNTGELFF
DNA: TGCAGTGCCCAGGTTACGAACACCGGGGAGCTGTTTTTT

V: TRBV5-5
D: .
size: few
length: 13
J: TRBJ1-5
CDR3: CASGPWGNQPQHF
DNA: TGTGCCAGCGGGCCGTGGGGCAATCAGCCCCAGCATTTT

V: TRBV10-3
D: .
size: few
length: 13
J: TRBJ1-5
CDR3: CAISGSRDQPQHF
DNA: TGTGCCATCAGTGGGTCCAGGGACCAGCCCCAGCATTTT

V: TRBV4-2
D: .
size: .
length: 16
J: TRBJ1-2
CDR3: CASSQEVAGTGYGYTF
DNA: TGTGCCAGCAGCCAAGAGGTTGCAGGGACTGGCTATGGCTACACCTTC

V: TRBV20-1
D: .
size: .
length: 12
J: TRBJ2-1
CDR3: CSARDLREYKFF
DNA: TGCAGTGCTAGAGATCTGAGGGAGTACAAGTTCTTC

V: TRBV29-1
D: .
size: many
length: 11
J: TRBJ2-5
CDR3: CSVEEAETQYF
DNA: TGCAGCGTTGAAGAGGCAGAGACCCAGTACTTC

V: TRBV19
D: .
size: .
length: 13
J: TRBJ2-2
CDR3: CASIDLSRGELFF
DNA: TGTGCCAGTATTGATCTGAGCAGGGGGGAGCTGTTTTTT

V: TRBV19
D: .
size: many
length: 12
J: TRBJ2-7
CDR3: CASSIDENEQYF
DNA: TGTGCCAGTAGTATAGATGAGAACGAGCAGTACTTC

V: TRBV4-2
D: TRBD2
size: .
length: 16
J: TRBJ2-7
CDR3: CASSPGGRGATYEQYF
DNA: TGTGCCAGCAGCCCTGGGGGGCGGGGGGCAACCTACGAGCAGTACTTC

V: TRBV7-9
D: TRBD1
size: .
length: 11
J: TRBJ2-7
CDR3: CASGTYRGQYF
DNA: TGTGCCAGCGGTACTTACAGGGGGCAGTACTTC

V: TRBV19
D: .
size: few
length: 12
J: TRBJ2-1
CDR3: CASGEINYGQFF
DNA: TGTGCCAGTGGCGAAATAAATTATGGGCAGTTCTTC

V: TRBV3-1
D: .
size: .
length: 16
J: TRBJ2-7
CDR3: CASSQGTRESSYEQYF
DNA: TGTGCCAGCAGCCAAGGAACCCGGGAATCCTCCTACGAGCAGTACTTC

V: TRBV15
D: .
size: many
length: 13
J: TRBJ1-2
CDR3: CATKADSDYGYTF
DNA: TGTGCCACCAAGGCGGACTCTGACTATGGCTACACCTTC

V: TRBV10-2
D: TRBD1
size: .
length: 15
J: TRBJ1-5
CDR3: CASRSTGARNQPQHF
DNA: TGTGCCAGCAGATCGACAGGGGCGAGGAATCAGCCCCAGCATTTT

V: TRBV12-3/TRBV12-4
D: .
size: once
length: 14
J: TRBJ1-2
CDR3: CVSSLHRDNYGYTF
DNA: TGTGTCAGCAGTCTCCACAGGGATAACTATGGCTACACCTTC

V: TRBV6-1
D: .
size: .
length: 13
J: TRBJ1-1
CDR3: CASSESLRTEAFF
DNA: TGTGCCAGCAGTGAATCTCTCCGGACTGAAGCTTTCTTT

V: TRBV10-3
D: .
size: many
length: 13
J: TRBJ2-7
CDR3: CAISRDTLYEQYF
DNA: TGTGCCATCAGTCGGGACACCCTCTACGAGCAGTACTTC

V: TRBV4-3
D: TRBD2
size: .
length: 16
J: TRBJ2-3
CDR3: CASSQYSGGGTDTQYF
DNA: TGCGCCAGCAGCCAATATAGCGGGGGGGGCACAGATACGCAGTATTTT

V: TRBV14
D: .
size: many
length: 13
J: TRBJ2-7
CDR3: CASSHNIWDEQYF
DNA: TGTGCCAGCAGCCATAATATCTGGGACGAGCAGTACTTC

V: TRBV12-3/TRBV12-4
D: .
size: few
length: 14
J: TRBJ1-1
CDR3: CASSPRVGRTEAFF
DNA: TGTGCCAGCAGCCCGAGGGTAGGGCGGACTGAAGCTTTCTTT

V: TRBV18
D: .
size: .
length: 13
J: TRBJ1-5
CDR3: CASSRAGDQPQHF
DNA: TGTGCCAGCTCACGGGCAGGGGACCAGCCCCAGCATTTT

V: TRBV4-2
D: TRBD2
size: .
length: 15
J: TRBJ2-1
CDR3: CASRTTSGSYNEQFF
DNA: TGTGCCAGCAGGACAACTAGCGGGAGCTACAATGAGCAGTTCTTC

V: TRBV19
D: TRBD2
size: .
length: 14
J: TRBJ2-3
CDR3: CASKGTSGFGTQYF
DNA: TGTGCCAGTAAGGGGACTAGCGGGTTCGGTACGCAGTATTTT

V: TRBV30
D: .
size: .
length: 13
J: TRBJ2-7
CDR3: CAWSVAGPYEQYF
DNA: TGTGCCTGGAGTGTAGCCGGCCCCTACGAGCAGTACTTC

V: TRBV15
D: .
size: .
length: 15
J: TRBJ2-1
CDR3: CATSRATGTGNEQFF
DNA: TGTGCCACCAGCAGAGCAACCGGGACGGGGAATGAGCAGTTCTTC

V: TRBV7-3
D: .
size: .
length: 14
J: TRBJ2-2
CDR3: CASSLIGETGELFF
DNA: TGTGCCAGCAGCTTAATAGGGGAGACCGGGGAGCTGTTTTTT

V: TRBV10-3
D: .
size: few
length: 15
J: TRBJ1-2
CDR3: CASSNRDGKNYGYTF
DNA: TGTGCCAGCAGTAACCGGGACGGAAAGAACTATGGCTACACCTTC

V: TRBV7-2
D: .
size: .
length: 12
J: TRBJ2-7
CDR3: CASSSAWEEQYF
DNA: TGTGCCAGCAGCTCAGCATGGGAGGAGCAGTACTTC

V: TRBV12-3/TRBV12-4
D: .
size: few
length: 13
J: TRBJ1-2
CDR3: CASSLVAGRGYTF
DNA: TGTGCCAGCAGTTTAGTGGCAGGCCGGGGCTACACCTTC

V: TRBV7-9
D: .
size: many
length: 14
J: TRBJ1-3
CDR3: CASSLQTGGNTIYF
DNA: TGTGCCAGCAGCTTACAGACTGGAGGAAACACCATATATTTT

V: TRBV10-3
D: .
size: once
length: 18
J: TRBJ2-1
CDR3: CAISNPVAAESSYNEQFF
DNA: TGTGCCATCAGTAACCCGGTGGCAGCCGAGAGCTCCTACAATGAGCAGTTCTTC

V: TRBV9
D: TRBD2
size: .
length: 15
J: TRBJ2-3
CDR3: CASSSRLAGADTQYF
DNA: TGTGCCAGCAGCTCGCGACTAGCGGGAGCAGATACGCAGTATTTT

V: TRBV5-1
D: .
size: few
length: 14
J: TRBJ1-3
CDR3: CASSLDGGTYTIYF
DNA: TGCGCCAGCAGCTTGGATGGGGGCACCTACACCATATATTTT

V: TRBV25-1
D: .
size: .
length: 14
J: TRBJ2-7
CDR3: CASSEGSSLREQYF
DNA: TGTGCCAGCAGTGAAGGAAGCAGCCTCCGCGAGCAGTACTTC

V: TRBV2
D: .
size: many
length: 14
J: TRBJ1-4
CDR3: CASSGTDWGEKLFF
DNA: TGTGCCAGCAGTGGGACAGATTGGGGTGAAAAACTGTTTTTT

V: TRBV20-1
D: .
size: .
length: 14
J: TRBJ2-5
CDR3: CSASLASKQETQYF
DNA: TGCAGTGCTAGTCTGGCTAGCAAACAAGAGACCCAGTACTTC

V: TRBV15
D: TRBD2
size: .
length: 15
J: TRBJ2-3
CDR3: CATKLLASGVDTQYF
DNA: TGTGCCACCAAGTTGTTGGCTAGCGGGGTGGATACGCAGTATTTT

V: TRBV7-2
D: .
size: .
length: 15
J: TRBJ1-2
CDR3: CASSLARWQNYGYTF
DNA: TGTGCCAGCAGCTTAGCGCGGTGGCAGAACTATGGCTACACCTTC

V: TRBV11-1
D: .
size: .
length: 16
J: TRBJ1-1
CDR3: CASSLNLWQIGTEAFF
DNA: TGTGCCAGCAGCTTGAATCTTTGGCAAATCGGCACTGAAGCTTTCTTT